These 22 T cell receptor beta chains share one sample of origin, sequenced in a study of T cells after yellow fever vaccination. TCRdb recomputed calls from the 5' RACE reads with MiXCR, one row per CDR3 protein. The table records about 160,000 distinct CDR3 sequences, 6.5% to 8.5% of them present only once. The material sequenced was CD4+ T cells sorted from PBMCs, taken more than 4 days after the first yellow fever vaccination. The receptors here all came from a man aged 18 to 29 who received the YFV17D yellow fever vaccine.

This clonotype was observed at least ten times. The rearrangement links TRBV28 to TRBJ2-5, with D tentatively TRBD1 (6 bases). Germline V gene data show CDR1 as MDHEN and CDR2 as SYDVKM. The V end was cut by 6 bases, the J end by 5 bases, with 22 bases between. This CDR3 has 16 amino acids. Written as DNA, the CDR3 is TGTGCCAGCAGCATCCATGGGGGACAACACGGGGAGACCCAGTACTTC. Translated: CASSIHGGQHGETQYF. The complete variable domain, with remaining parts taken from reference TRBV28 and TRBJ2-5, reads DVKVTQSSRYLVKRTGEKVFLECVQDMDHENMFWYRQDPGLGLRLIYFSYDVKMKEKGDIPEGYSVSREKKERFSLILESASTNQTSMYLCASSIHGGQHGETQYFGPGTRLLVL.

This clonotype showed up many times. The chain employs TRBV11-2 and TRBJ2-1; maybe TRBD2 (5 bases). V was pared by 4 bases and J by 9 bases, with 13 bases between. The CDR3 consists of 13 residues. The germline V gene encodes CDR1 SGHAT and CDR2 FQNNGV. The CDR3 DNA reads as TGTGCCAGCAGCTGGGAGTTGGTTGGTGAGCAGTTCTTC. The encoded protein is CASSWELVGEQFF. The whole variable domain, remainder taken from reference TRBV11-2 and TRBJ2-1, is EAGVAQSPRYKIIEKRQSVAFWCNPISGHATLYWYQQILGQGPKLLIQFQNNGVVDDSQLPKDRFSAERLKGVDSTLKIQPAKLEDSAVYLCASSWELVGEQFFGPGTRLTVL.

The V and J genes are TRBV30 and TRBJ2-2; 15 bases are a match to TRBD2. The CDR3 runs 16 residues. V lost 3 bases to trimming and J lost 5 bases; unmatched junction nucleotides: 4. Germline V gives CDR1 GTSNPN, CDR2 SVGIG (reference sequence). CDR3 in DNA: TGTGCCTGGAGCGCCGGGACTAGCGGGGGGACCGGGGAGCTGTTTTTT. Its translation: CAWSAGTSGGTGELFF.

This clonotype was detected many times. V and J are TRBV6-2 or TRBV6-3 and TRBJ1-5; perhaps TRBD1 as D (5 bases). This CDR3 is built from 17 residues. Germline CDR1 MNHEY, CDR2 SVGEGT. The V end lost 6 bases, the J end lost 0 bases, and 18 bases lay between the germline ends. In DNA, the CDR3 is TGTGCCAGCAGAACACCGTCGACAGCTTATAGCAATCAGCCCCAGCATTTT. It encodes CASRTPSTAYSNQPQHF.

On this clonotype: Just one base apart from a much larger clone, this may be a read error. The CDR3 spells CASSSNQRADKQYF. CDR3 nucleotides: TGTGCCAGCAGCTCGAACCAGCGGGCAGATAAGCAGTATTTT. The V call is TRBV7-8, the J call TRBJ2-3; tentative D call: TRBD2 (6 bases). This CDR3 comprises 14 residues. The germline CDR1 and CDR2 sequences are SGHVS and FQNEAQ.

This clonotype turned up a few times. The chain links TRBV20-1 to TRBJ2-3, with D hard to call. This CDR3 spans 14 amino acids. V lost 6 bases and J 6 bases, leaving 19 bases between the germline ends. The germline CDR1 and CDR2 sequences are DFQATT and SNEGSKA (reference sequence). The CDR3 sequence is CSATSPTVADTQYF. Here the CDR3 DNA reads TGCAGTGCCACCTCCCCCACTGTCGCGGATACGCAGTATTTT.

V gene TRBV5-1 combines with J gene TRBJ1-1; D unresolved. CDR3 size: 11 residues. Germline CDR1 reads SGHRS; CDR2 reads YFSETQ. V was clipped by 5 bases and J by 5 bases, with 7 bases between them. The CDR3, as DNA: TGCGCCAGCAGGGCCTGGACTGAAGCTTTCTTT. Translating it yields CASRAWTEAFF.

The genes are TRBV5-1 and TRBJ2-5; D is possibly TRBD1 or TRBD2 (5 bases each). Per germline, CDR1 SGHRS and CDR2 YFSETQ. The CDR3 runs 15 residues. The V and J ends lost 5 bases and 3 bases respectively, with 17 bases between them. This chain's CDR3 is CASSPGTPRKETQYF. The CDR3 DNA reads as TGCGCCAGCAGTCCCGGGACCCCTCGCAAAGAGACCCAGTACTTC.

This clonotype was counted between two and nine times. The chain's CDR3 is CASSFSGRAGEQYF. The CDR3 DNA follows: TGCGCCAGCAGCTTCTCTGGGAGGGCAGGCGAGCAGTACTTC. J is TRBJ2-7 and V is TRBV5-1, with TRBD2 matching 7 bases. This CDR3 contains 14 residues. Germline lookup yields CDR1 SGHRS and CDR2 YFSETQ. The ends lost 2 bases at V and 6 bases at J; junction bases unmatched: 8. Together with reference TRBV5-1 and TRBJ2-7, the CDR3 gives the full variable domain: KAGVTQTPRYLIKTRGQQVTLSCSPISGHRSVSWYQQTPGQGLQFLFEYFSETQRNKGNFPGRFSGRQFSNSRSEMNVSTLELGDSALYLCASSFSGRAGEQYFGPGTRLTVT.

This clonotype was found many times. The V and J genes are TRBV5-4 and TRBJ2-2, with TRBD1 matching over 7 bases. The CDR3 has 14 residues. Looked up from germline, CDR1 is SGHNT and CDR2 is YYREEE (reference sequence). Trimming at V came to 3 bases and at J to 1 base, leaving 0 bases not matched to a gene. The CDR3 DNA is TGTGCCAGCAGCTGGGACAGGAACACCGGGGAGCTGTTTTTT. Protein: CASSWDRNTGELFF.

Ten or more counts support this clonotype. The rearrangement links TRBV9 to TRBJ2-2; D is undetermined. The CDR3 loop spans 13 amino acids. Germline lookup yields CDR1 SGDLS and CDR2 YYNGEE. V was cut by 2 bases and J by 4 bases, with 6 bases left in between. CDR3 loop: CASSVYITGELFF. The CDR3 DNA reads as TGTGCCAGCAGCGTCTACATCACCGGGGAGCTGTTTTTT.

This clonotype was observed many times. Its ends do not fully match the called genes, so a read error is possible. J is TRBJ2-5 and V is TRBV5-1, with D possibly called TRBD1 or TRBD2 (5 bases each). The germline V gene has CDR1 SGHRS and CDR2 YFSETQ. The CDR3 is 14 residues long. The CDR3 nucleotides read TGTGCCAGCAGCTTGGGGACGTCGCAAGAGACCCAGTACTTC. Protein: CASSLGTSQETQYF.

V and J are TRBV5-1 and TRBJ2-1, with TRBD1 matching over 9 bases. V gave up 3 bases and J gave up 2 bases; unmatched junction bases: 3. Per the germline V gene, CDR1 is SGHRS and CDR2 is YFSETQ. The CDR3 totals 15 residues. For the CDR3, the DNA is TGCGCCAGCAGCTGGGACAGGGCTCCCTACAATGAGCAGTTCTTC. Translated: CASSWDRAPYNEQFF.

This clonotype was seen repeatedly, ten times or more. J is TRBJ2-2 and V is TRBV27; possible D gene TRBD2, 5 bases. The ends were cut back, 3 bases at V and 7 bases at J, with 9 bases in the middle. The CDR3 has 13 amino acids. CDR1 is MNHEY, CDR2 SMNVEV, per germline (reference sequence). CDR3 protein: CASSLRGIGELFF. As DNA, the CDR3 is TGTGCCAGCAGTTTGAGAGGGATCGGGGAGCTGTTTTTT.

Regarding this clonotype: This may come from a read error, since a much larger clone is one base off. This chain uses TRBV10-2 with TRBJ2-6; D perhaps matches TRBD2 (5 bases). The CDR3 loop spans 15 amino acids. In germline, CDR1 is WSHSY, CDR2 SAAADI. The V gene lost 4 bases and the J gene lost 0 bases, with 7 bases spanning the gap. This CDR3 reads CASSAGSSGANVLTF. The CDR3 nucleotides are TGCGCCAGCAGTGCTGGGAGCTCTGGGGCCAACGTCCTGACTTTC.

This chain uses TRBV20-1 with TRBJ2-3, with D unclear. The CDR3 runs to 14 residues. The V end lost 0 bases, the J end lost 1 base, and 8 bases lay between the germline ends. Germline V gene sequence: CDR1 DFQATT, CDR2 SNEGSKA (reference sequence). The CDR3 is CSARDFQGTDTQYF. The CDR3 coding sequence is TGCAGTGCTAGAGATTTTCAGGGCACAGATACGCAGTATTTT.

This clonotype was observed at least ten times. The chain employs TRBV20-1 and TRBJ2-7; 7 bases align to TRBD1. Per the germline V gene, CDR1 is DFQATT and CDR2 is SNEGSKA (reference sequence). The CDR3 has 14 residues. After removal of 6 bases from V and 2 bases from J, the junction contained 10 bases not matched to a gene. CDR3 region: CSAPDRARTYEQYF. In DNA form, the CDR3 reads TGCAGTGCCCCAGACAGGGCTCGCACCTACGAGCAGTACTTC.

V and J are TRBV11-2 and TRBJ1-1; the D gene is possibly TRBD1 (5 bases). CDR1 and CDR2 from the germline V gene are SGHAT and FQNNGV. The V end lost 3 bases, the J end lost 10 bases, and 15 bases lay between the germline ends. CDR3 length: 13 residues. The CDR3, as DNA: TGTGCCAGCAGCTTTGCGCCCTCCCAGGGAGCTTTCTTT. Translated: CASSFAPSQGAFF.

The gene calls are TRBV5-1 and TRBJ1-1; weak D call: TRBD1 (5 bases). V was trimmed by 1 base and J by 4 bases, leaving 11 bases between them. Germline CDR1 is SGHRS and CDR2 is YFSETQ. There are 14 residues in the CDR3. CDR3 loop: CASSLRSGITEAFF. CDR3 nucleotide sequence: TGCGCCAGCAGCTTGCGTTCAGGGATCACTGAAGCTTTCTTT.

This clonotype was picked up a small number of times. The V gene is TRBV18, the J gene TRBJ1-2, with D perhaps matching TRBD1 (5 bases). Deletions cut 1 base from V and 6 bases from J, with 9 bases between. CDR1 and CDR2 (germline): KGHSH, LQKENI. CDR3 length equals 13 residues. This CDR3 reads CASSPLQGDGYTF. As DNA, the CDR3 is TGTGCCAGCTCACCACTCCAAGGGGATGGCTACACCTTC. Filled out from reference TRBV18 and TRBJ1-2, the complete variable domain reads NAGVMQNPRHLVRRRGQEARLRCSPMKGHSHVYWYRQLPEEGLKFMVYLQKENIIDESGMPKERFSAEFPKEGPSILRIQQVVRGDSAAYFCASSPLQGDGYTFGSGTRLTVV.

In this sample, this clonotype turned up many times. This chain links TRBV18 with TRBJ2-7; TRBD2 matches 7 bases. The CDR3 spans 16 residues. Germline V CDR1 and CDR2: KGHSH, LQKENI. With 1 base clipped from V and 0 bases from J, the junction kept 6 bases outside the gene matches. The CDR3 loop is CASSPRGGPSSYEQYF. DNA of the CDR3: TGTGCCAGCTCACCACGGGGGGGACCGAGCTCCTACGAGCAGTACTTC.

This rearrangement joins TRBV2 to TRBJ2-5, with D unresolved. V was cut by 6 bases and J by 1 base, with 9 bases left in between. Germline V gives CDR1 SNHLY, CDR2 FYNNEI. The CDR3 consists of 13 residues. CDR3 loop: CASRRTAQETQYF. Here the CDR3 DNA reads TGTGCCAGCAGAAGGACGGCCCAAGAGACCCAGTACTTC.